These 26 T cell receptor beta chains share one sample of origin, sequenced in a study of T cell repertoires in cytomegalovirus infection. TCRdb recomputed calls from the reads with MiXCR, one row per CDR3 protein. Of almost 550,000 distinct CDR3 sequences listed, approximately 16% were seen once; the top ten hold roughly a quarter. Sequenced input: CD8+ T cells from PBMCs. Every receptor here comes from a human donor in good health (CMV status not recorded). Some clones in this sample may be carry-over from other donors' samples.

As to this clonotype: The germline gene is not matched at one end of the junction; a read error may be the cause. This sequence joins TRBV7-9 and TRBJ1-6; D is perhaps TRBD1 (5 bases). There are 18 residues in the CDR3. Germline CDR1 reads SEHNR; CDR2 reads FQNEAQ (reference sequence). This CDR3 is CASSLPSVRDKSNSPLRF. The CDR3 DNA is TGTGCCAGCAGCTTACCCTCCGTCAGGGATAAGAGTAATTCACCCCTCCGCTTT.

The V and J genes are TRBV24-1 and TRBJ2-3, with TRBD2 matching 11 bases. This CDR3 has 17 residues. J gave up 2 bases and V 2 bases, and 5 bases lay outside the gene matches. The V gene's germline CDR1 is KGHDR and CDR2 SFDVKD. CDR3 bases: TGTGCCACCAGTGATTCCGGGACTAGCGGTTACACAGATACGCAGTATTTT. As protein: CATSDSGTSGYTDTQYF.

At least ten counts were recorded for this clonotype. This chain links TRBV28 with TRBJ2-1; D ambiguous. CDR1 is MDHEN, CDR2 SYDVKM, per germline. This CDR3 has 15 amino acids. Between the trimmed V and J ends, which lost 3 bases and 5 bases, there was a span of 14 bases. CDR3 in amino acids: CASSFGQGVDNEQFF. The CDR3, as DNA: TGTGCCAGCAGTTTCGGGCAAGGCGTAGACAATGAGCAGTTCTTC.

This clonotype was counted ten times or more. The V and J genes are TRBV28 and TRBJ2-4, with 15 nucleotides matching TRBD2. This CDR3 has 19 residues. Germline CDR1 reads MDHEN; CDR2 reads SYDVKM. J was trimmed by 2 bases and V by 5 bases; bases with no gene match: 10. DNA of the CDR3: TGTGCCAGCAGTCCCCGGACTAGCGGGAGGGCGAGAACCAAAAACATTCAGTACTTC. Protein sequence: CASSPRTSGRARTKNIQYF.

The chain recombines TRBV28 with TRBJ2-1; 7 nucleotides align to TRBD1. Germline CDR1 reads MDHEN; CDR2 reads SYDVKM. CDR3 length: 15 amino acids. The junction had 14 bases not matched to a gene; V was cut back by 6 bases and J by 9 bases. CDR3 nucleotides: TGTGCCAGCAGCCGGCTGGCAAACTCAGGGGGTGAGCAGTTCTTC. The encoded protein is CASSRLANSGGEQFF.

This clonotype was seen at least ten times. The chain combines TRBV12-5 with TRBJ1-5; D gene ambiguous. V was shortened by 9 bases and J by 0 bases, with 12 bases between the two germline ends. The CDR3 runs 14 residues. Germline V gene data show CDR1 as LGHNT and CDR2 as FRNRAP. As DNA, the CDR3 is TGTGCTAGCGAGGTGGGGTATAGCAATCAGCCCCAGCATTTT. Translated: CASEVGYSNQPQHF.

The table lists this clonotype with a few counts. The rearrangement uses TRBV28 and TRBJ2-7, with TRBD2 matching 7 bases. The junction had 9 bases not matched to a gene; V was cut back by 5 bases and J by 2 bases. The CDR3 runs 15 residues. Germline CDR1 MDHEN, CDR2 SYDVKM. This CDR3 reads CASSIFAGAPYEQYF. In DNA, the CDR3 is TGTGCCAGCAGTATATTTGCGGGAGCACCCTACGAGCAGTACTTC.

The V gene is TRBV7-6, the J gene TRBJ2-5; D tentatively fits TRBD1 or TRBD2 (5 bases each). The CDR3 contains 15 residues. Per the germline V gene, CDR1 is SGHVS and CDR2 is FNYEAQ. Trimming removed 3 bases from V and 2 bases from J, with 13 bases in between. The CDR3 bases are TGTGCCAGCAGCTTCGGAGAGGGGTTTCAAGAGACCCAGTACTTC. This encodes CASSFGEGFQETQYF.

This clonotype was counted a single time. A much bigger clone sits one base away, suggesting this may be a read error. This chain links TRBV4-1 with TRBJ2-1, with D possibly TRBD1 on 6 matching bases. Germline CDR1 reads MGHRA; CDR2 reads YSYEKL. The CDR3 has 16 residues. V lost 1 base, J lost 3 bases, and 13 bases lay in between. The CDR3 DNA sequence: TGCGCCAGCAGCCAAGCCCCGGAACAGGGCTACAATGAGCAGTTCTTC. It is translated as CASSQAPEQGYNEQFF.

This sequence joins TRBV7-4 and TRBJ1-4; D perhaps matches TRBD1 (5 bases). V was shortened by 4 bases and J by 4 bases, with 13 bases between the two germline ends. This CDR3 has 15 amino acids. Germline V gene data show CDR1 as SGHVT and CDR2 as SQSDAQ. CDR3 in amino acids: CASSSPGTGNEKLFF. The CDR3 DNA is TGTGCCAGCAGCTCTCCGGGGACGGGTAATGAAAAACTGTTTTTT.

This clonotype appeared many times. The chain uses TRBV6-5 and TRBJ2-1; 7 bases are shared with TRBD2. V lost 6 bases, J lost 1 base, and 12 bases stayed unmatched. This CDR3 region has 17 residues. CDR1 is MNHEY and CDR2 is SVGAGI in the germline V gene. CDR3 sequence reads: CASSQKASGPSYNEQFF. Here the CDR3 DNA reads TGTGCCAGCAGCCAAAAGGCTAGCGGTCCATCCTACAATGAGCAGTTCTTC.

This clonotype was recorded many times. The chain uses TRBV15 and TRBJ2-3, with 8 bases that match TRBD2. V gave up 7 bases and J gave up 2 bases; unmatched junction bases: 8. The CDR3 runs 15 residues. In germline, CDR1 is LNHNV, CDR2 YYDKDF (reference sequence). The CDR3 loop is CATTVTSGLTDTQYF. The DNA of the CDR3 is TGTGCCACCACCGTTACTAGCGGACTCACAGATACGCAGTATTTT.

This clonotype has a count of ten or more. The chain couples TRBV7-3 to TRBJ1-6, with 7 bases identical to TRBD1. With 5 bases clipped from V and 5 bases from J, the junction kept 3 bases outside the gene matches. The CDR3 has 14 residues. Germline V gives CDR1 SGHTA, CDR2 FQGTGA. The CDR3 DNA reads TGTGCCAGCAGCCCAGGGGGGAATAATTCACCCCTCCACTTT. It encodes CASSPGGNNSPLHF.

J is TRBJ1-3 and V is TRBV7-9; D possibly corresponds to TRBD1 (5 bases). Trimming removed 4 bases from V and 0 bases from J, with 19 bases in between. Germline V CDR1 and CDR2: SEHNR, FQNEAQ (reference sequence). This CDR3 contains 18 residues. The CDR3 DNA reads TGTGCCAGCAGCTCGCCTGAAAAGACAGTCCTCTCTGGAAACACCATATATTTT. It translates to CASSSPEKTVLSGNTIYF.

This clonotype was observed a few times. CDR3 sequence (DNA): TGTGCCAGCAGCTTATCCGACAGGGAAGAAGGCTACACCTTC. Translated, it gives CASSLSDREEGYTF. The chain uses TRBV7-9 and TRBJ1-2; 7 nucleotides agree with TRBD1. V dropped 2 bases and J dropped 8; count of bases not matched to a gene: 8. This CDR3 is built from 14 residues. Germline CDR1 is SEHNR and CDR2 is FQNEAQ (reference sequence).

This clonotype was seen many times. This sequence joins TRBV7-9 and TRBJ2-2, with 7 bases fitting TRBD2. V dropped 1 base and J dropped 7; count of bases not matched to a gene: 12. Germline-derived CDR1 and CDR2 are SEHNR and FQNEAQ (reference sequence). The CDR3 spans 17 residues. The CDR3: CASSLVRREPKGGELFF. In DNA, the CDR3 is TGTGCCAGCAGCTTAGTGAGGCGGGAGCCGAAAGGCGGGGAGCTGTTTTTT.

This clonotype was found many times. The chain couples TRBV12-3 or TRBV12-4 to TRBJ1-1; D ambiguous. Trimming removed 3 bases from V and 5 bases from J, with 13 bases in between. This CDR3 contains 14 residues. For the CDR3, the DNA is TGTGCCAGCAGTTTGCCGGGCGGAGGGACTGAAGCTTTCTTT. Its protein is CASSLPGGGTEAFF.

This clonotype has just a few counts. CDR3 bases: TGTGCCAGCAGTTATAACCGGCAGGGCCCTATGAACACTGAAGCTTTCTTT. Encoded protein: CASSYNRQGPMNTEAFF. The chain couples TRBV6-2 or TRBV6-3 to TRBJ1-1; D is possibly TRBD1 (5 bases). V lost 3 bases, J lost 0 bases, and 17 bases lay in between. The CDR3 spans 17 residues. In germline, CDR1 is MNHEY, CDR2 SVGEGT.

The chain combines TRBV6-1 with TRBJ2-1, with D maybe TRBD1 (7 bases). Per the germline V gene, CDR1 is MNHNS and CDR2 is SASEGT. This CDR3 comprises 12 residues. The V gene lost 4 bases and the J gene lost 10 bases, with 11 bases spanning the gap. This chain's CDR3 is CASSGLGGEQFF. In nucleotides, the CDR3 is TGTGCCAGCAGTGGACTAGGGGGCGAGCAGTTCTTC.

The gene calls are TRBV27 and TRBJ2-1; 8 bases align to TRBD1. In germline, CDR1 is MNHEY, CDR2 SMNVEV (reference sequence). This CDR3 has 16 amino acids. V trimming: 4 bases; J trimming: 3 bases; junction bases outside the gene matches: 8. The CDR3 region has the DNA TGTGCCAGCAGTTCCCGACAGGGGTTCTACTACAATGAGCAGTTCTTC. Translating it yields CASSSRQGFYYNEQFF.

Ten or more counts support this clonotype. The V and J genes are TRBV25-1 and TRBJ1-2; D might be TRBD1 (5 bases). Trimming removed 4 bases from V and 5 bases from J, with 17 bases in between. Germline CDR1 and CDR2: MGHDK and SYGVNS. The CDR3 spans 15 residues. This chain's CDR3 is CASSGLPQGQYGYTF. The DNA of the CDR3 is TGTGCCAGCAGTGGGTTACCTCAGGGCCAGTATGGCTACACCTTC.

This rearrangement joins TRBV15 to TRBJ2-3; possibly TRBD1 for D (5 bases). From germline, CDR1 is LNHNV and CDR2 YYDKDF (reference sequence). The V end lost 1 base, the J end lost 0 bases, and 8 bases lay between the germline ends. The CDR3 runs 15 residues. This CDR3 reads CATSRVDTSTDTQYF. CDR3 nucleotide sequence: TGTGCCACCAGCAGAGTGGACACTAGCACAGATACGCAGTATTTT.

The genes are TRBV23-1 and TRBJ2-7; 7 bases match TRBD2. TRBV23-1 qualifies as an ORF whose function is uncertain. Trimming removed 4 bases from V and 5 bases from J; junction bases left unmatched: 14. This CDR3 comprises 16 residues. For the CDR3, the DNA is TGCGCCAGCAGTCCTCGGAGTGGGGGGGAGGGGAACGAGCAGTACTTC. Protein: CASSPRSGGEGNEQYF.

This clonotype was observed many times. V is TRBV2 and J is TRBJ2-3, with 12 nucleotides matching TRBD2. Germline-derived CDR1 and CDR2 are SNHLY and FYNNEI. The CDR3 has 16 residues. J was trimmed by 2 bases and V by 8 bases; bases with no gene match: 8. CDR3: CASLRLAGGPTDTQYF. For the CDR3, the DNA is TGTGCCAGCTTGCGCCTAGCGGGGGGGCCCACAGATACGCAGTATTTT.

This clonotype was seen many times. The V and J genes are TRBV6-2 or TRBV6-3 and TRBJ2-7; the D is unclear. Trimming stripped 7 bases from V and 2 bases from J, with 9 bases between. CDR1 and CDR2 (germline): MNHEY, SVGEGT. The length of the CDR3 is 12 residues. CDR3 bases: TGTGCCAGCACCTCCTGGACCTACGAGCAGTACTTC. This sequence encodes CASTSWTYEQYF.

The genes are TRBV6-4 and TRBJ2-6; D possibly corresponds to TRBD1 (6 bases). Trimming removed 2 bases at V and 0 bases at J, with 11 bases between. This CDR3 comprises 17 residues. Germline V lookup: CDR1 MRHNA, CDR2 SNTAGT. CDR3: CASSDVHRDSGANVLTF. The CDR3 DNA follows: TGTGCCAGCAGTGACGTACACAGGGACTCTGGGGCCAACGTCCTGACTTTC.